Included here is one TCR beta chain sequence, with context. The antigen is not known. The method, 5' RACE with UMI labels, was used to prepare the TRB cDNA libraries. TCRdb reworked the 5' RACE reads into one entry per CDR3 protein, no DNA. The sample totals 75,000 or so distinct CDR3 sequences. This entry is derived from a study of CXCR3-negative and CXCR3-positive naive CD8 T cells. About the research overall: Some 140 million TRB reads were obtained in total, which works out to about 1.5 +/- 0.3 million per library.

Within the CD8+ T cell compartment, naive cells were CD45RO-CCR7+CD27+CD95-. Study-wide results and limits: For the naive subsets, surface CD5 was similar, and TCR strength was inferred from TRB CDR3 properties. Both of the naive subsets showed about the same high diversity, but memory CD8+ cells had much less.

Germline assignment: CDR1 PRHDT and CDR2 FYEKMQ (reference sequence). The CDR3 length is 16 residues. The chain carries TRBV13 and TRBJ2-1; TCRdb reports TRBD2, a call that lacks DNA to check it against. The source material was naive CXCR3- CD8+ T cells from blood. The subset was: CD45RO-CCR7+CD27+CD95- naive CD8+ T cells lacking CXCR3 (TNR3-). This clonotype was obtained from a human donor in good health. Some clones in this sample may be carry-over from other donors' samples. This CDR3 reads CASSWGIAGIDNEQFF.